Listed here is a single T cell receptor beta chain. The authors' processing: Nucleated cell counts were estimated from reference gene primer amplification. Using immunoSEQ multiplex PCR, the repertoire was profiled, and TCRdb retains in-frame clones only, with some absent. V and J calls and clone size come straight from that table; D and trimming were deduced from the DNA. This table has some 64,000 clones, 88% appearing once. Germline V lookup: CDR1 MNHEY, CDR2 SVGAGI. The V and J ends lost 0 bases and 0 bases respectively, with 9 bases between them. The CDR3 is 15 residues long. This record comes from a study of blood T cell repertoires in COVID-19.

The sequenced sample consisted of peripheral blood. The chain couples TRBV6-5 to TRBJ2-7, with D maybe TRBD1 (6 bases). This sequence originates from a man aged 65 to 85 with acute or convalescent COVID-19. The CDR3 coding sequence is TGTGCCAGCAGTTACTCAGGGGGATCCTCCTACGAGCAGTACTTC. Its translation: CASSYSGGSSYEQYF.